The 18 T cell receptor beta chains in this list originate from one sample, sequenced in a study of blood T cell repertoires in COVID-19. Repertoires were generated with immunoSEQ multiplex PCR, while TCRdb's copy carries only in-frame clones and drops some. The sample includes some 290,000 clones, roughly nine tenths of them seen just once. The sample taken for sequencing was peripheral blood. These receptors were obtained from a man aged 18-30 years with active or convalescent COVID-19.

The V and J genes are TRBV29-1 and TRBJ2-1, with D possibly being TRBD2 (5 bases). The germline gives CDR1 SQVTM, CDR2 ANQGSEA. With 3 bases removed from V and 8 bases from J, the gap between germline ends came to 14 bases. The CDR3 covers 13 residues. The CDR3 spells CSVDVGVRDEQFF. CDR3 DNA: TGCAGCGTTGACGTGGGAGTAAGGGATGAGCAGTTCTTC.

The chain employs TRBV28 and TRBJ2-3; the match to TRBD2 covers 15 bases. Germline CDR1 and CDR2: MDHEN and SYDVKM. J was trimmed by 0 bases and V by 5 bases; bases with no gene match: 6. CDR3 size: 18 residues. The CDR3 here is CASSRRTSGRVSTDTQYF. CDR3 coding DNA: TGTGCCAGCAGTCGGCGGACTAGCGGGAGGGTTAGCACAGATACGCAGTATTTT.

The chain employs TRBV27 and TRBJ1-6; D call uncertain. Germline CDR1 is MNHEY and CDR2 is SMNVEV (reference sequence). V lost 5 bases and J 4 bases, leaving 3 bases between the germline ends. This CDR3 is built from 12 residues. CDR3 nucleotides: TGTGCCAGCAGTCGTTATAATTCACCCCTCCACTTT. Translation: CASSRYNSPLHF.

The chain combines TRBV19 with TRBJ1-5; 7 positions match TRBD1. The V and J ends lost 5 bases and 5 bases, in that order; junction bases with no gene match: 15. Per the germline V gene, CDR1 is LNHDA and CDR2 is SQIVND (reference sequence). The CDR3 loop spans 17 amino acids. CDR3 in amino acids: CASSPSGDSPSDQPQHF. The CDR3 region has the DNA TGTGCCAGTAGTCCCTCTGGGGACAGTCCGTCGGATCAGCCCCAGCATTTT.

This sequence joins TRBV18 and TRBJ2-5; tentatively, D is TRBD2 (5 bases). The CDR3 runs 12 residues. Germline values: CDR1 KGHSH, CDR2 LQKENI. Trimming took off 8 bases at V and 0 bases at J, with 7 bases between the two ends. The CDR3 nucleotides read TGTGCCAGCCGGACTGACCAAGAGACCCAGTACTTC. Its translation: CASRTDQETQYF.

This rearrangement joins TRBV2 to TRBJ2-1; 8 nucleotides align to TRBD2. Trimming took 4 bases from V and 6 from J; bases not matched to a gene: 8. Germline CDR1 reads SNHLY; CDR2 reads FYNNEI. The CDR3 contains 15 residues. In nucleotides, the CDR3 is TGTGCCAGCAGTGGGACGGGGGGGCCGAGCAATGAGCAGTTCTTC. Protein: CASSGTGGPSNEQFF.

V gene TRBV18 combines with J gene TRBJ1-2; 7 nucleotides match TRBD1. The V and J ends lost 3 bases and 4 bases, in that order; junction bases with no gene match: 2. Germline-derived CDR1 and CDR2 are KGHSH and LQKENI. The CDR3 is 13 residues long. The CDR3 loop reads CASSPGTVYGYTF. The CDR3 nucleotides are TGTGCCAGCTCACCCGGGACAGTCTATGGCTACACCTTC.

This clone was counted between two and nine times. The rearrangement uses TRBV5-4 and TRBJ2-2; TRBD1 agrees at 11 bases. The CDR3 spans 15 residues. J gave up 5 bases and V 6 bases, and 6 bases lay outside the gene matches. In germline, CDR1 is SGHNT, CDR2 YYREEE (reference sequence). CDR3 amino acids: CASTGQGVETGELFF. The CDR3 coding sequence is TGTGCCAGCACGGGACAGGGGGTTGAGACCGGGGAGCTGTTTTTT. The full variable domain, completed using reference TRBV5-4 and TRBJ2-2, is ETGVTQSPTHLIKTRGQQVTLRCSSQSGHNTVSWYQQALGQGPQFIFQYYREEENGRGNFPPRFSGLQFPNYSSELNVNALELDDSALYLCASTGQGVETGELFFGEGSRLTVL.

The rearrangement joins TRBV5-1 to TRBJ2-1; the match to TRBD1 covers 9 bases. In germline, CDR1 is SGHRS, CDR2 YFSETQ. V trimming: 4 bases; J trimming: 8 bases; junction bases outside the gene matches: 13. The CDR3 is made up of 16 amino acids. CDR3 sequence (DNA): TGCGCCAGCAGCCTACAACAGGGGGCATTTGGGGATGAGCAGTTCTTC. This codes for CASSLQQGAFGDEQFF.

This CDR3 reads CASSDTGTGLSNEQFF. The CDR3 region has the DNA TGTGCCAGCAGTGACACCGGGACAGGGCTTAGCAATGAGCAGTTCTTC. The chain recombines TRBV6-1 with TRBJ2-1; 9 bases line up with TRBD1. The V gene end was trimmed by 3 bases and the J gene end by 6 bases; junction bases not matched to a gene: 9. There are 16 residues in the CDR3. Germline CDR1 MNHNS, CDR2 SASEGT.

The V gene is TRBV19, the J gene TRBJ2-7, with D unresolved. Germline CDR1 reads LNHDA; CDR2 reads SQIVND (reference sequence). The germline V and J ends were trimmed by 1 base and 5 bases, with 6 bases remaining between them. The CDR3 length is 12 residues. CDR3 sequence: CASSIGPDEQYF. The CDR3 nucleotides are TGTGCCAGTAGTATAGGCCCGGACGAGCAGTACTTC.

The gene calls are TRBV4-2 and TRBJ2-1; TRBD2 aligns across 11 bases. The CDR3 runs to 15 residues. Unmatched junction bases numbered 7, after V lost 2 bases and J lost 10 bases. Germline-derived CDR1 and CDR2 are LGHNA and YNFKEQ. The CDR3 loop reads CASSQTTSGSGEQFF. The CDR3 DNA reads as TGTGCCAGCAGCCAAACTACTAGCGGGAGTGGGGAGCAGTTCTTC.

V usage is TRBV5-1 and J usage is TRBJ1-5; TRBD1 is a possible D gene (6 bases). Per germline, CDR1 SGHRS and CDR2 YFSETQ. This CDR3 is 15 amino acids long. Trimming stripped 5 bases from V and 6 bases from J, with 18 bases between. The CDR3 DNA sequence: TGCGCCAGCAGGCGGTCCCCAGGGGAGAGTCAGCCCCAGCATTTT. This codes for CASRRSPGESQPQHF.

The chain has TRBV25-1 and TRBJ2-3; D is possibly TRBD2 (5 bases). The germline CDR1 and CDR2 sequences are MGHDK and SYGVNS. This CDR3 has 15 amino acids. V was clipped by 3 bases and J by 4 bases, with 14 bases between them. CDR3 in DNA: TGTGCCAGCAGTGATGGGAAGACGGGGTCAGATACGCAGTATTTT. Translation: CASSDGKTGSDTQYF. Full variable domain (remainder filled in from reference TRBV25-1 and TRBJ2-3): EADIYQTPRYLVIGTGKKITLECSQTMGHDKMYWYQQDPGMELHLIHYSYGVNSTEKGDLSSESTVSRIRTEHFPLTLESARPSHTSQYLCASSDGKTGSDTQYFGPGTRLTVL.

The chain carries TRBV6-5 and TRBJ1-2, with 10 nucleotides matching TRBD1. This CDR3 spans 14 amino acids. Germline V lookup: CDR1 MNHEY, CDR2 SVGAGI. Unmatched junction bases numbered 6, after V lost 6 bases and J lost 5 bases. In DNA form, the CDR3 reads TGTGCCAGCAGGACCGGGACAGGGGCGTATGGCTACACCTTC. Its translation is CASRTGTGAYGYTF.

The chain combines TRBV30 with TRBJ1-2; maybe TRBD1 (6 bases). The V and J ends lost 7 bases and 6 bases respectively, with 18 bases between them. Per germline, CDR1 GTSNPN and CDR2 SVGIG (reference sequence). The CDR3 loop spans 13 amino acids. The CDR3 nucleotides read TGTGCCTACACCTATACAGGGTTTAATGGCTACACCTTC. The encoded protein is CAYTYTGFNGYTF.

A single count supports this clone. This chain joins TRBV28 and TRBJ1-3, with D tentatively TRBD1 (5 bases). Germline V gene sequence: CDR1 MDHEN, CDR2 SYDVKM. This CDR3 is 15 amino acids long. V lost 5 bases and J 4 bases, leaving 15 bases between the germline ends. In DNA, the CDR3 is TGTGCCAGCAGTGGGGATCAGGGCAGCGGAAACACCATATATTTT. It yields the protein CASSGDQGSGNTIYF.

This sequence joins TRBV7-9 and TRBJ2-1, with TRBD2 matching over 11 bases. Germline V gives CDR1 SEHNR, CDR2 FQNEAQ (reference sequence). V lost 1 base, J lost 7 bases, and 6 bases stayed unmatched. This CDR3 comprises 16 residues. DNA for the CDR3: TGTGCCAGCAGCTTAGGTAGCGGGAGGGCCCTTAATGAGCAGTTCTTC. The encoded protein is CASSLGSGRALNEQFF.